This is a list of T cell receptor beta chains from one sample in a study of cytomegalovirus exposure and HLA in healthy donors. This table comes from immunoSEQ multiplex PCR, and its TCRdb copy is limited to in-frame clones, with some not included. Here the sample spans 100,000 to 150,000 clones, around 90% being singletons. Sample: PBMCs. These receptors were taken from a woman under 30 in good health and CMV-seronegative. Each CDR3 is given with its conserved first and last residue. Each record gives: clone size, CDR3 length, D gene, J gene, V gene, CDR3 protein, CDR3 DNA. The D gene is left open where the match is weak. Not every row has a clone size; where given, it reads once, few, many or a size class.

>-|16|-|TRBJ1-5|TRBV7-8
CASSYHRVGSNQPQHF
TGTGCCAGCAGCTACCACAGGGTGGGTAGCAATCAGCCCCAGCATTTT
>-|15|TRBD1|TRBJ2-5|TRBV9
CASSVVPTGTETQYF
TGTGCCAGCAGCGTAGTTCCGACAGGGACAGAGACCCAGTACTTC
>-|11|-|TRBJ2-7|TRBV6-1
CASSREDEQYF
TGTGCCAGCAGTAGGGAGGACGAGCAGTACTTC
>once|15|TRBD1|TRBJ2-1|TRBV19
CASSIEGQAYNEQFF
TGTGCCAGTAGTATAGAGGGACAGGCCTACAATGAGCAGTTCTTC
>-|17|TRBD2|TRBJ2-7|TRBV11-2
CASSVRTSGGKSYEQYF
TGTGCCAGCAGCGTTAGGACTAGCGGGGGGAAATCCTACGAGCAGTACTTC
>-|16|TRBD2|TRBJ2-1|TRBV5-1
CASSARGTSGYNEQFF
TGCGCCAGCAGCGCCAGGGGGACTAGCGGTTACAATGAGCAGTTCTTC
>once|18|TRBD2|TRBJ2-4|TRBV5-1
CASSLGPAGGIAKNIQYF
TGCGCCAGCAGCTTGGGTCCTGCGGGGGGCATCGCCAAAAACATTCAGTACTTC
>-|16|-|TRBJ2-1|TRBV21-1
CASSATFPSSYNEQFF
TGTGCCAGCAGCGCGACTTTTCCTAGCTCCTACAATGAGCAGTTCTTC
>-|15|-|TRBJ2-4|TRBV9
CASSVGGMAKNIQYF
TGTGCCAGCAGCGTGGGGGGTATGGCCAAAAACATTCAGTACTTC
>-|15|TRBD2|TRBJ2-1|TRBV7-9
CASSPGLAAYNEQFF
TGTGCCAGCAGCCCGGGACTAGCGGCTTACAATGAGCAGTTCTTC
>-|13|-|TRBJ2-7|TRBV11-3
CASAVPFDSEQYF
TGTGCCAGCGCCGTACCTTTTGACAGTGAGCAGTACTTC
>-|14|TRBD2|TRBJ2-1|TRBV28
CASGTSGSVNEQFF
TGTGCCAGCGGAACTAGCGGGAGTGTTAATGAGCAGTTCTTC
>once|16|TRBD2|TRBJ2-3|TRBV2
CASSSTVGGRTDTQYF
TGTGCCAGCAGTTCCACGGTCGGCGGGAGGACAGATACGCAGTATTTT
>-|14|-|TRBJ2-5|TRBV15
CATSTNRDVATQYF
TGTGCCACCAGCACTAACAGGGATGTTGCGACCCAGTACTTC
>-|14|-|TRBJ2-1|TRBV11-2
CASTRGGRNNEQFF
TGTGCCAGCACCCGGGGTGGGCGGAACAATGAGCAGTTCTTC
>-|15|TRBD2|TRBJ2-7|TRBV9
CASSASPGLAYEQYF
TGTGCCAGCAGCGCCTCACCGGGACTAGCGTACGAGCAGTACTTC
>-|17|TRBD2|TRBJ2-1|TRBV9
CASSGGVAGAPYNEQFF
TGTGCCAGCAGCGGGGGGGTAGCGGGAGCACCCTACAATGAGCAGTTCTTC
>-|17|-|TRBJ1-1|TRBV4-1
CASRSYPGDLGNTEAFF
TGCGCCAGCAGATCCTACCCCGGGGATCTAGGGAACACTGAAGCTTTCTTT
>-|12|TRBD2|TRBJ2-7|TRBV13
CASTFRGGEQYF
TGTGCCAGCACCTTTCGGGGGGGCGAGCAGTACTTC
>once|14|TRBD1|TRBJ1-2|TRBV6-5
CAIRRDSPNYGYTF
TGTGCCATCCGGCGGGACAGCCCTAACTATGGCTACACCTTC
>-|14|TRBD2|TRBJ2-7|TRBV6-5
CASSLAGGPYEQYF
TGTGCCAGCAGTCTAGCGGGAGGGCCCTACGAGCAGTACTTC
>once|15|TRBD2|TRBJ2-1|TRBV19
CASRSLLAGGNEQFF
TGTGCCAGTAGATCGCTTCTAGCGGGAGGTAATGAGCAGTTCTTC
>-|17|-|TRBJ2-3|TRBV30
CAWSALDTGSSTDTQYF
TGTGCCTGGTCTGCACTGGACACCGGATCTAGCACAGATACGCAGTATTTT